A selection of T cell receptor beta chains follows, all from one sample in a study of regulatory T cells in long-lasting Graves disease. A single record per CDR3 protein comes from TCRdb applying MiXCR to the multiplex PCR reads. Found here are about 450,000 distinct CDR3 sequences, 14% of them singletons; the top ten hold roughly a sixth. The same data also went into a second study, on T cells in Graves' hyperthyroidism and ophthalmopathy.

This sample comprised peripheral blood mononuclear cells (PBMCs), obtained at new diagnosis, from a patient treated with antithyroid drugs. The receptors originated from a woman in her forties or fifties with Graves disease. The CDR3 runs from the conserved cysteine through the conserved F or W. D genes are given only for firm matches. Size is omitted from some rows. Given values are once, few, many or a class for expanded clones.

D gene,clone size,V gene,J gene,CDR3 protein,CDR3 DNA
TRBD1,-,TRBV20-1,TRBJ2-3,CSARDRGLTDTQYF,TGCAGTGCAAGGGACAGGGGACTCACAGATACGCAGTATTTT
TRBD2,-,TRBV29-1,TRBJ2-2,CSVEDWAGDTGELFF,TGCAGCGTTGAAGATTGGGCGGGAGACACCGGGGAGCTGTTTTTT
-,-,TRBV28,TRBJ1-5,CASTLWALDSNQPQHF,TGTGCCAGCACCCTATGGGCGTTGGATAGCAATCAGCCCCAGCATTTT
-,once,TRBV5-1,TRBJ2-1,CASSLEGSATYHEQFF,TGCGCCAGCAGCTTGGAGGGTAGCGCTACCTACCATGAGCAGTTCTTC
TRBD2,many,TRBV28,TRBJ2-1,CASSSGRLAGGNEQFF,TGTGCCAGCAGTTCTGGGAGACTAGCGGGAGGTAATGAGCAGTTCTTC
-,many,TRBV28,TRBJ1-3,CASTHGGAGNTIYF,TGTGCCAGCACCCATGGAGGGGCTGGAAACACCATATATTTT
TRBD1,few,TRBV4-1,TRBJ2-3,CASRRGGGRYVADTQYF,TGCGCCAGCAGGCGAGGGGGCGGCCGATATGTGGCAGATACGCAGTATTTT
TRBD1,many,TRBV29-1,TRBJ1-1,CSVEGGQGDTEAFF,TGCAGCGTTGAAGGTGGACAGGGGGACACTGAAGCTTTCTTT
-,many,TRBV12-3/TRBV12-4,TRBJ1-6,CASSPDSGNSPLHF,TGTGCCAGCAGCCCGGACAGTGGGAATTCACCCCTCCACTTT
-,few,TRBV28,TRBJ1-1,CVSSPPVGMPEAFF,TGTGTCAGCAGTCCCCCAGTCGGAATGCCTGAAGCCTTCTTT
TRBD2,few,TRBV29-1,TRBJ2-3,CSVQGGEEGTDTQYF,TGCAGCGTTCAGGGAGGGGAGGAAGGCACAGATACGCAGTATTTT
TRBD2,few,TRBV20-1,TRBJ2-3,CSAKPGTSGSLGDTQYF,TGCAGTGCTAAACCCGGGACTAGCGGGAGTTTGGGGGATACGCAGTATTTT
-,few,TRBV6-1,TRBJ1-2,CASSGEPTSVYGYTF,TGTGCCAGCAGTGGGGAGCCAACAAGTGTCTATGGCTACACCTTC
TRBD2,many,TRBV7-9,TRBJ2-3,CASSWGLANTDTQYF,TGTGCCAGCAGCTGGGGACTAGCGAACACAGATACGCAGTATTTT
TRBD1,-,TRBV12-3/TRBV12-4,TRBJ1-5,CASRWGTGRIGQPQHF,TGTGCCAGCAGATGGGGGACAGGTCGGATCGGGCAGCCCCAGCATTTT
-,few,TRBV18,TRBJ1-3,CASSAGGTFAFSGNTIYF,TGTGCCAGCTCGGCGGGCGGGACTTTCGCTTTCTCTGGAAACACCATATATTTT
-,many,TRBV29-1,TRBJ2-5,CSVEWGETQYF,TGCAGCGTTGAGTGGGGGGAGACCCAGTACTTC
-,-,TRBV12-3/TRBV12-4,TRBJ1-1,CASSQGSKEAFF,TGTGCCAGCAGTCAAGGATCCAAAGAAGCTTTCTTT
TRBD2,many,TRBV11-3,TRBJ2-5,CASSVGLAETETQYF,TGTGCCAGCAGCGTTGGACTAGCGGAGACAGAGACCCAGTACTTC
TRBD2,few,TRBV9,TRBJ2-3,CASSVTSGGAPDTQYF,TGTGCCAGCAGCGTGACTAGCGGAGGCGCCCCGGATACGCAGTATTTT
-,many,TRBV7-9,TRBJ1-4,CASSSKGEKLFF,TGTGCCAGCAGCTCCAAGGGCGAAAAACTGTTTTTT
TRBD2,many,TRBV7-3,TRBJ2-1,CASSPSTSGSYNEQFF,TGTGCCAGCAGTCCTTCGACTAGCGGGAGTTACAATGAGCAGTTCTTC
-,many,TRBV29-1,TRBJ2-7,CSVSYLSRDAYEQYF,TGCAGCGTATCGTACCTTAGCCGGGATGCCTACGAGCAGTACTTC
TRBD2,many,TRBV20-1,TRBJ2-1,CSPRTLADNEQFF,TGCAGCCCAAGAACGCTAGCGGACAATGAGCAGTTCTTC
-,-,TRBV12-5,TRBJ1-5,CASGLEDNQPQHF,TGTGCTAGTGGTTTAGAAGACAATCAGCCCCAGCATTTT
-,many,TRBV18,TRBJ2-1,CASSPTEGFNEQFF,TGTGCCAGCTCACCCACGGAGGGTTTCAATGAGCAGTTCTTC
-,many,TRBV3-1,TRBJ2-7,CASSQGKGSPYEQYF,TGTGCCAGCAGCCAGGGAAAGGGCAGCCCCTACGAGCAGTACTTC
-,-,TRBV5-5,TRBJ2-1,CASSLTGRRAEQFF,TGTGCCAGCAGCCTCACTGGAAGGAGGGCTGAGCAGTTCTTC
-,few,TRBV10-3,TRBJ2-7,CAISESGRVYHEQYF,TGTGCCATCAGTGAGTCTGGGCGGGTGTACCACGAGCAGTACTTC
-,-,TRBV4-1,TRBJ2-7,CASSQLGGGMPYEQYF,TGCGCCAGCAGCCAACTGGGGGGGGGCATGCCCTACGAGCAGTACTTC
TRBD2,many,TRBV29-1,TRBJ2-7,CSVEEPTRLAGVNEQYF,TGCAGCGTTGAAGAACCCACGCGGCTAGCGGGAGTCAACGAGCAGTACTTC
TRBD1,-,TRBV10-3,TRBJ1-6,CAITDGQDSPLHF,TGTGCCATCACCGACGGACAGGATTCACCCCTCCACTTT
-,once,TRBV6-9,TRBJ1-5,CASSYRSGRSQPQHF,TGTGCCAGCAGTTACCGCAGCGGCAGGAGCCAGCCCCAGCATTTT
TRBD1,many,TRBV5-5,TRBJ2-1,CASSPSGGPHNEQFF,TGCGCCAGCAGCCCCTCAGGGGGTCCCCACAATGAGCAGTTCTTC
TRBD2,many,TRBV5-5,TRBJ2-5,CASSKTSGSGETQYF,TGTGCCAGCAGCAAGACTAGCGGGAGCGGTGAGACCCAGTACTTC
TRBD2,-,TRBV5-1,TRBJ2-7,CASSLSPSGSYEHCF,TGCGCCAGCAGCTTGAGTCCTAGCGGGAGCTACGAGCACTGCTTC
TRBD2,many,TRBV30,TRBJ2-3,CAWSPGLAGVDTQYF,TGTGCCTGGAGCCCAGGACTAGCGGGAGTGGATACGCAGTATTTT
-,-,TRBV5-4,TRBJ2-1,CASSFNGPEGNEQFF,TGTGCCAGCAGCTTCAATGGGCCCGAGGGGAATGAGCAGTTCTTC